This T cell receptor (beta chain) appears in the sequencing data of a study of blood T cell repertoires in COVID-19 (dated by TCRdb to about 2020). Regarding the research as a whole: The collaborator samples originated in the United States, Italy and Spain and spanned the acute and convalescent phases of COVID-19. Samples were obtained from the ongoing ImmuneRACE study (first 160 participants) and from over 1,000 subjects provided by 6 global collaborators. The repertoires were released in a freely available public database meant as a resource for research on the immune response to SARS-CoV-2. The material from the prospective study consisted of cDNA or gDNA derived from T cells, B-cell-depleted T cells, or PBMCs. Where HLA class I and class II types were available, the types were taken from metadata supplied by the sample provider, not from assay-based typing. Sample metadata almost always included a de-identified subject ID, COVID-19 status, age in years and sex. Deeply sampled blood TCRbeta repertoires from subjects exposed to, actively infected with, or recovered from COVID-19 were included in the dataset. Here is what the overall study found, with its caveats: The quantity of clinical and demographic metadata differed by source and by participant and was supplied without curation.

Whole blood was collected in K2EDTA tubes by collaborating institutions according to the institutions' own protocols. Collaborator samples were shipped for TCRbeta analysis as frozen whole blood, isolated PBMCs, or DNA extracted from either sample type. This clone was seen only once. Its antigen has not been determined. It has no much larger one-base neighbor in the sample; base qualities were not kept. Reading from cysteine to phenylalanine, the CDR3 counts 12 amino acids. The entry retains the CDR3 DNA only, 36 bases that are in frame from base 1. V loses 8 bases at its end and J loses 5 bases; junction bases beyond the gene matches: 1. From the germline V gene, CDR1 is ENHRY and CDR2 is SYGVKD. The immunoSEQ Assay, a bias-controlled multiplex PCR, was used to amplify TCRbeta CDR3 regions from genomic DNA. The study's processing was this. The number of nucleated cells in each sample was estimated from the amplification of reference gene primers within the assay. To quantify the absolute abundance of each unique TCRbeta CDR3 rearrangement, sequence reads were collapsed and filtered. Productive Simpson clonality was computed per sample as the square root of Simpson's diversity index over productive rearrangements. TCRdb carries this immuneACCESS record with in-frame sequences only. Its versions omit some clonotypes, under half of them owing to an unresolved V gene in the studies checked, with the rest unexplained. V and J calls and clone size are given by that table; D and trimming were obtained from the DNA. The sample table lists some 670,000 clones, about 90% of them with a count of one. About 0.26% of the sample goes to the ten largest clones.

Specimen: peripheral blood. This TCR derives from a woman aged 18 to 35 with acute or convalescent COVID-19. The V and J genes are TRBV10-3 and TRBJ2-7, with TRBD1 matching 12 junction bases. The CDR3 here reads CAIGTGGDEQYF. The nucleotide sequence is TGTGCCATCGGGACAGGGGGCGACGAGCAGTACTTC.